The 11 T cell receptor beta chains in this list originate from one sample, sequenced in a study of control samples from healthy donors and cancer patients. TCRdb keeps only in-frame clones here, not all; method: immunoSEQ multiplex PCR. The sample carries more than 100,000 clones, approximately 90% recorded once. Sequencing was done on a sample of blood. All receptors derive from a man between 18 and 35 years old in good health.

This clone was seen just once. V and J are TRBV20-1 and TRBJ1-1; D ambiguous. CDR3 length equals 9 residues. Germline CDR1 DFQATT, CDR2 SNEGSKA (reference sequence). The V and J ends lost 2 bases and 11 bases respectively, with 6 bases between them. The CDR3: CSARNSAFF. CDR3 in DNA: TGCAGTGCTAGAAATAGCGCTTTCTTT.

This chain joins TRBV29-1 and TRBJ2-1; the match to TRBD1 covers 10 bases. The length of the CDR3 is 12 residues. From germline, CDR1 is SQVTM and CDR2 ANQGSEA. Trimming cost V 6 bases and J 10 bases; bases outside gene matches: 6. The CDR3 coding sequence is TGCAGCGTCGACAGGGGGCGAGGGGAGCAGTTCTTC. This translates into CSVDRGRGEQFF.

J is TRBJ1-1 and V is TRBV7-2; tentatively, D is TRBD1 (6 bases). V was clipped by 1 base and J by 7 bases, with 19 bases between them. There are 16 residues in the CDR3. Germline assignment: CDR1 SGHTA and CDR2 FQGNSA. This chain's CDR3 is CASSLGFNRAPFEAFF. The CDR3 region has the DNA TGTGCCAGCAGCTTAGGGTTTAACAGGGCGCCCTTTGAAGCTTTCTTT.

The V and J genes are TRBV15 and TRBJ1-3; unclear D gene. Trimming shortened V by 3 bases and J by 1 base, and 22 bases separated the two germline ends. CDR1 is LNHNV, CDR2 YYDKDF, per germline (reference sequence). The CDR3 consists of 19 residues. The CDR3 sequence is CATSRPGGDIRLSGNTIYF. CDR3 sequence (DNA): TGTGCCACCAGCAGGCCAGGCGGCGATATTAGACTGTCTGGAAACACCATATATTTT.

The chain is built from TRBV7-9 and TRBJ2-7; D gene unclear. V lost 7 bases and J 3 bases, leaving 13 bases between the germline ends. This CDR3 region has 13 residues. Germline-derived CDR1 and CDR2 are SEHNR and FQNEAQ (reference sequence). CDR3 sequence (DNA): TGTGCCAGCAAGGGCAGCCCAGACTACGAGCAGTACTTC. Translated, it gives CASKGSPDYEQYF.

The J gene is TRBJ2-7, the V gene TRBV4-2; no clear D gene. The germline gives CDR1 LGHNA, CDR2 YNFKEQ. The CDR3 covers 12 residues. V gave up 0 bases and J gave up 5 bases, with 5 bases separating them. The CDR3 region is CASSQDLHEQYF. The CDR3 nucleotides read TGTGCCAGCAGCCAAGATCTCCACGAGCAGTACTTC.

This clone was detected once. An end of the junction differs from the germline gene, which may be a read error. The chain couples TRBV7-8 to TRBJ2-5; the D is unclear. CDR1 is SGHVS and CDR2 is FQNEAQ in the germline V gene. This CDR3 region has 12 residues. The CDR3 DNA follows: TGTGCCAGCACGGTCCTTCAAGGGACCCAGTACTTC. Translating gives CASTVLQGTQYF.

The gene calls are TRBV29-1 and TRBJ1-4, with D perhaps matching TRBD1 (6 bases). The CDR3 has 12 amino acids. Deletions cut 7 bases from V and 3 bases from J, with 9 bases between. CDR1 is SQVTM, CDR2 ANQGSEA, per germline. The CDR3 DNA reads TGCAGCGGCGGACAGTCTAATGAAAAACTGTTTTTT. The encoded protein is CSGGQSNEKLFF.

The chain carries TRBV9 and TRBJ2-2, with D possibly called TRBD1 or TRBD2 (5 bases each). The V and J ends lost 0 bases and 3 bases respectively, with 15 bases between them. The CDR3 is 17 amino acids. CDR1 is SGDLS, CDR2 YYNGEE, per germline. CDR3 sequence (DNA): TGTGCCAGCAGCGTAGGAGGGGTGGAGGCATACACCGGGGAGCTGTTTTTT. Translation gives CASSVGGVEAYTGELFF.

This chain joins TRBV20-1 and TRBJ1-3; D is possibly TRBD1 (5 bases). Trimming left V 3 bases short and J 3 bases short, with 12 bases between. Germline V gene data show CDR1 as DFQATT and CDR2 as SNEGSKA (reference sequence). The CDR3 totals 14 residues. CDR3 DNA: TGCAGTGCTAGTTTCTTGACAGATGGAAACACCATATATTTT. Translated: CSASFLTDGNTIYF.

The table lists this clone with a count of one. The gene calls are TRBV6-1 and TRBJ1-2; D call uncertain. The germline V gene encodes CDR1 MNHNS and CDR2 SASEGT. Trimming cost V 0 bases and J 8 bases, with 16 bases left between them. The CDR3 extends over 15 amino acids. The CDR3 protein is CASSEAGGGGGGYTF. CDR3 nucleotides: TGTGCCAGCAGTGAAGCTGGAGGTGGTGGTGGCGGCTACACCTTC.